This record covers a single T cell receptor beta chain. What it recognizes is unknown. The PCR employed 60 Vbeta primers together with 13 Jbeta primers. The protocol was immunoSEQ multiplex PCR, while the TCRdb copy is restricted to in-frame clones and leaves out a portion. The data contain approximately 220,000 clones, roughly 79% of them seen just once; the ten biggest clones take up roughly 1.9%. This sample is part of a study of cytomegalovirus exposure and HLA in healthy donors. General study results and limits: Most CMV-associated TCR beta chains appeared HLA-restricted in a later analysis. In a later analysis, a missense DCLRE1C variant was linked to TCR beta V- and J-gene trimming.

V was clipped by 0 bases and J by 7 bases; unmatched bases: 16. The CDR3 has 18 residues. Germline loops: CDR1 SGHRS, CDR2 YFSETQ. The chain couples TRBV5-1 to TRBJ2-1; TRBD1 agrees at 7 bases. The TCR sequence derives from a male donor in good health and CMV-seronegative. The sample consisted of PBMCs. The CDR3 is CASSLGFGRGQGENEQFF. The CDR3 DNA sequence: TGCGCCAGCAGCTTGGGCTTCGGAAGGGGGCAGGGGGAAAATGAGCAGTTCTTC.